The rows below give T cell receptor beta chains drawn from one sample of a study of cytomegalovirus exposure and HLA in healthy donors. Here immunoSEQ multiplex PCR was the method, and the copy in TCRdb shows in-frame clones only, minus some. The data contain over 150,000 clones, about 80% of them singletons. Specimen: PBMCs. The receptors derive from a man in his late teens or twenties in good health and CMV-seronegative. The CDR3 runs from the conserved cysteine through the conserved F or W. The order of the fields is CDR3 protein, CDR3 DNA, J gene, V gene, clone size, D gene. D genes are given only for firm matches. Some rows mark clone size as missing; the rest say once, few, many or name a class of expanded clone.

CSAKTGTLYEQYF TGCAGCGCTAAGACAGGGACCCTATACGAGCAGTACTTC TRBJ2-7 TRBV29-1 - TRBD1
CASTRAGPYNEQFF TGTGCCAGCACTAGAGCGGGACCCTACAATGAGCAGTTCTTC TRBJ2-1 TRBV25-1 - TRBD2
CASSESTGFITDTQYF TGTGCCAGCAGTGAATCCACAGGGTTCATCACAGATACGCAGTATTTT TRBJ2-3 TRBV6-1 - -
CASSEYGTSGTHLNPGELFF TGTGCCAGTAGCGAATACGGGACTAGCGGGACACACCTAAACCCCGGGGAGCTGTTTTTT TRBJ2-2 TRBV19 - TRBD2
CASSLAGGGNIQYF TGTGCCAGCAGCTTAGCGGGAGGCGGGAACATTCAGTACTTC TRBJ2-4 TRBV5-4 - TRBD2
CASSLDTSSGRRVNEQFF TGTGCCAGCAGCTTAGACACCTCAAGCGGGAGACGGGTGAATGAGCAGTTCTTC TRBJ2-1 TRBV11-2 - TRBD2
CASIRGQMNTEAFF TGTGCCAGTATTAGAGGGCAAATGAACACTGAAGCTTTCTTT TRBJ1-1 TRBV5-5 - -
CSVGGGGTEAFF TGCAGCGTTGGCGGGGGGGGCACTGAAGCTTTCTTT TRBJ1-1 TRBV29-1 - -
CASGLVSGTEAFF TGTGCTAGTGGTTTGGTTTCAGGCACTGAAGCTTTCTTT TRBJ1-1 TRBV12-5 few -
CSVSRLAGAGELFF TGCAGCGTTAGTAGACTAGCGGGAGCTGGGGAGCTGTTTTTT TRBJ2-2 TRBV29-1 - TRBD2
CASSENWDRGGTQYF TGTGCCAGCAGTGAAAACTGGGACAGGGGGGGGACCCAGTACTTC TRBJ2-5 TRBV25-1 - TRBD1
CSARGGGYTF TGCAGTGCTAGGGGGGGTGGCTACACCTTC TRBJ1-2 TRBV20-1 - -
CSGPGTEAFF TGCAGCGGGCCAGGGACTGAAGCTTTCTTT TRBJ1-1 TRBV20-1 - -
CASQRGGGGTGELFF TGTGCCAGCCAAAGGGGGGGAGGCGGCACCGGGGAGCTGTTTTTT TRBJ2-2 TRBV11-3 - -
CASSWGQVPLYEQYF TGTGCCAGCAGCTGGGGACAGGTACCTCTATACGAGCAGTACTTC TRBJ2-7 TRBV11-3 - TRBD1
CSVAGSNSNQPQHF TGCAGCGTTGCGGGGAGCAATAGCAATCAGCCCCAGCATTTT TRBJ1-5 TRBV29-1 few -
CASSAQTGQSNSPLHF TGTGCCAGCTCCGCCCAAACCGGACAATCAAATTCACCCCTCCACTTT TRBJ1-6 TRBV18 - -
CASSLVEYTGELFF TGTGCCAGCAGCTTGGTGGAGTACACCGGGGAGCTGTTTTTT TRBJ2-2 TRBV5-8 - -
CASRLPRQGLGETQYF TGCGCCAGCAGACTACCCAGACAGGGGTTAGGAGAGACCCAGTACTTC TRBJ2-5 TRBV5-1 - TRBD1
CASSFPDRGSYEQYF TGTGCCAGCAGCTTCCCGGACAGGGGGTCCTACGAGCAGTACTTC TRBJ2-7 TRBV7-9 - TRBD1
CASSRVGGRFTGELFF TGTGCCAGCAGCCGAGTCGGCGGGAGATTCACCGGGGAGCTGTTTTTT TRBJ2-2 TRBV11-3 - TRBD2
CASSTRQGARETQYF TGTGCCAGCAGCACCAGACAGGGGGCGCGGGAGACCCAGTACTTC TRBJ2-5 TRBV13 - TRBD1
CASSPGGLGTEAFF TGTGCTAGCAGCCCGGGAGGGCTTGGCACTGAAGCTTTCTTT TRBJ1-1 TRBV7-7 once -
CASKSTATNEKLFF TGCGCCAGCAAGTCCACAGCAACTAATGAAAAACTGTTTTTT TRBJ1-4 TRBV4-3 - -
CASSSSSGGARSYEQYF TGCGCCAGCAGCTCATCTAGCGGGGGGGCTAGGTCCTACGAGCAGTACTTC TRBJ2-7 TRBV5-1 - TRBD2
CASSLLAEQETQYF TGTGCCAGCAGCTTACTAGCGGAACAAGAGACCCAGTACTTC TRBJ2-5 TRBV5-4 - TRBD2
CASRTTNTIQETQYF TGTGCCAGCAGGACGACCAATACTATCCAAGAGACCCAGTACTTC TRBJ2-5 TRBV28 - -
CASSSGGNNQPQHF TGTGCCAGCAGTTCCGGGGGTAACAATCAGCCCCAGCATTTT TRBJ1-5 TRBV28 - -
CASSRQGNSGNTIYF TGTGCCAGCAGCCGCCAGGGGAACTCTGGAAACACCATATATTTT TRBJ1-3 TRBV27 few -
CSAGQGGRAFF TGCAGCGCCGGACAGGGGGGTCGAGCTTTCTTT TRBJ1-1 TRBV29-1 - TRBD1
CASSPGLAEYNEQFF TGTGCCAGCAGCCCCGGACTAGCGGAGTACAATGAGCAGTTCTTC TRBJ2-1 TRBV9 - TRBD2
CASSQSSGLENIQYF TGCGCCAGCAGTCAATCCAGCGGGCTTGAAAACATTCAGTACTTC TRBJ2-4 TRBV23-1 few -
CAISEQGSEAFF TGTGCCATCAGTGAACAGGGTTCTGAAGCTTTCTTT TRBJ1-1 TRBV10-3 once -
CASSVQGAQNTEAFF TGTGCCAGCAGTGTACAGGGGGCACAGAACACTGAAGCTTTCTTT TRBJ1-1 TRBV6-1 - TRBD1
CAISPEANEQFF TGTGCCATCAGTCCCGAGGCCAATGAGCAGTTCTTC TRBJ2-1 TRBV10-3 - -
CASSYGGSWANVLTF TGTGCCAGCAGTTACGGCGGCAGTTGGGCCAACGTCCTGACTTTC TRBJ2-6 TRBV6-5 - -
CSVLGLAGGRPQYF TGCAGCGTGTTGGGACTAGCGGGAGGCCGGCCCCAGTACTTC TRBJ2-5 TRBV29-1 - TRBD2
CASSYSLAGRREQYF TGTGCCAGCAGTTACTCACTAGCGGGAAGACGCGAGCAGTACTTC TRBJ2-7 TRBV6-5 - TRBD2
CASSSPGQGLFEQYF TGTGCCAGCAGTTCACCGGGACAGGGGTTGTTTGAGCAGTACTTC TRBJ2-7 TRBV27 - TRBD1
CASSQTLLQETQYF TGCGCCAGCAGCCAAACCCTTCTACAAGAGACCCAGTACTTC TRBJ2-5 TRBV4-1 - -
CASSPGTAGNTIYF TGTGCCAGCAGCCCAGGGACAGCTGGAAACACCATATATTTT TRBJ1-3 TRBV7-8 few TRBD1
CASSLLGRTISYEQYF TGTGCCAGCAGTTTATTGGGCAGAACCATCTCCTACGAGCAGTACTTC TRBJ2-7 TRBV27 - -
CASSPRLDYTDTQYF TGTGCCAGCAGCCCCCGACTAGATTACACAGATACGCAGTATTTT TRBJ2-3 TRBV4-2 - -
CASRPEAGGLHEQFF TGTGCCAGCAGGCCGGAGGCGGGGGGGCTTCATGAGCAGTTCTTC TRBJ2-1 TRBV2 - TRBD2
CASSGAGIGEQFF TGCGCCAGCAGCGGGGCAGGGATAGGTGAGCAGTTCTTC TRBJ2-1 TRBV5-1 - -
CASSGPSYQPQHF TGTGCCAGTAGTGGCCCCTCTTATCAGCCCCAGCATTTT TRBJ1-5 TRBV19 - -
CASSQVEEGGTEAFF TGCGCCAGCAGCCAAGTGGAGGAAGGTGGTACTGAAGCTTTCTTT TRBJ1-1 TRBV4-1 - -
CASSLTEGQVTGEQYF TGTGCCAGCTCACTTACCGAGGGACAGGTGACGGGCGAGCAGTACTTC TRBJ2-7 TRBV18 - TRBD1
CASTITESLRTEQYF TGTGCCAGCACCATCACCGAAAGCTTGAGGACAGAGCAGTACTTC TRBJ2-7 TRBV6-5 - -
CASSLFQGNEQYF TGTGCCAGCAGTTTATTCCAGGGGAACGAGCAGTACTTC TRBJ2-7 TRBV27 - -
CASSIHSGNTDTQYF TGTGCCAGTAGTATCCATTCGGGAAACACAGATACGCAGTATTTT TRBJ2-3 TRBV19 - -